The 21 T cell receptor beta chains presented below share a single source sample, sequenced in a study of graft-versus-host responses after intestinal transplantation. This table comes from immunoSEQ multiplex PCR, and its TCRdb copy is limited to in-frame clones, with some not included. The table has some 96,000 clones, approximately 90% seen once. The sample consisted of PBMCs, taken about 450 days after intestinal transplant. The receptors come from a human patient who received an intestinal transplant, so some T cells may come from the graft donor.

This chain joins TRBV19 and TRBJ2-2; 7 nucleotides line up with TRBD1. The V gene's germline CDR1 is LNHDA and CDR2 SQIVND (reference sequence). V lost 5 bases and J lost 0; bases outside the gene matches: 12. The CDR3 contains 18 residues. The DNA for the CDR3 is TGTGCCAGTAGTCCAACCCCCCGGGACAGACCGAACACCGGGGAGCTGTTTTTT. As protein: CASSPTPRDRPNTGELFF. Complete variable domain (other parts from reference TRBV19 and TRBJ2-2): DGGITQSPKYLFRKEGQNVTLSCEQNLNHDAMYWYRQDPGQGLRLIYYSQIVNDFQKGDIAEGYSVSREKKESFPLTVTSAQKNPTAFYLCASSPTPRDRPNTGELFFGEGSRLTVL.

The chain has TRBV18 and TRBJ1-5; the D is unclear. This CDR3 spans 15 amino acids. Germline-derived CDR1 and CDR2 are KGHSH and LQKENI. V lost 2 bases to trimming and J lost 0 bases, with 8 bases between them. CDR3 DNA sequence: TGTGCCAGCTCACCAAGCAGAAATAGCAATCAGCCCCAGCATTTT. Encoded protein: CASSPSRNSNQPQHF.

This rearrangement joins TRBV27 to TRBJ2-4, with a possible D match to TRBD2 (7 bases). The CDR3 extends over 15 amino acids. Germline V gene data show CDR1 as MNHEY and CDR2 as SMNVEV (reference sequence). V dropped 5 bases and J dropped 2 bases, with 13 bases sitting between them. CDR3 sequence: CASSPRGGTKNIQYF. The CDR3 nucleotides are TGTGCCAGCAGTCCGAGGGGGGGTACCAAAAACATTCAGTACTTC.

The rearrangement links TRBV5-1 to TRBJ1-4; 7 nucleotides align to TRBD1. With V trimmed by 3 bases and J by 8 bases, 10 bases remained unmatched. Germline-derived CDR1 and CDR2 are SGHRS and YFSETQ. The CDR3 loop spans 15 amino acids. The CDR3: CASSSSTGTFEKLFF. The CDR3 nucleotides read TGCGCCAGCAGCTCGTCGACAGGGACCTTCGAAAAACTGTTTTTT.

The chain has TRBV10-2 and TRBJ2-7; 8 bases map to TRBD2. Unmatched junction bases numbered 15, after V lost 8 bases and J lost 6 bases. This CDR3 spans 15 amino acids. From germline, CDR1 is WSHSY and CDR2 SAAADI. CDR3: CASGEPGTRSLEQYF. CDR3 sequence (DNA): TGCGCCAGCGGGGAACCCGGGACTAGATCTCTCGAGCAGTACTTC.

The CDR3 loop reads CASSLDEAGNEQFF. CDR3 nucleotide sequence: TGCGCCAGCAGCTTGGACGAAGCGGGGAATGAGCAGTTCTTC. The chain employs TRBV5-1 and TRBJ2-1, with 7 nucleotides matching TRBD2. CDR3 length: 14 amino acids. Germline V gene lookup returns CDR1 SGHRS and CDR2 YFSETQ. V was clipped by 0 bases and J by 7 bases; unmatched bases: 4.

The rearrangement joins TRBV11-2 to TRBJ2-7; 8 nucleotides align to TRBD1. Germline lookup yields CDR1 SGHAT and CDR2 FQNNGV. CDR3 length equals 14 residues. V lost 1 base and J lost 2; bases outside the gene matches: 1. CDR3 amino acids: CASSLAGQAYEQYF. The CDR3 nucleotides read TGTGCCAGCAGCTTAGCGGGACAGGCCTACGAGCAGTACTTC.

This chain connects TRBV18 to TRBJ2-1, with D perhaps matching TRBD1 (5 bases). The germline V and J ends were trimmed by 3 bases and 0 bases, with 9 bases remaining between them. The germline gives CDR1 KGHSH, CDR2 LQKENI. This CDR3 is 15 amino acids long. CDR3 residues: CASSPTDDSYNEQFF. The CDR3 nucleotides are TGTGCCAGCTCACCGACAGACGACTCCTACAATGAGCAGTTCTTC.

This chain connects TRBV11-2 to TRBJ1-6; 9 bases match TRBD1. The CDR3 consists of 16 residues. Unmatched junction bases numbered 5, after V lost 5 bases and J lost 3 bases. Germline-derived CDR1 and CDR2 are SGHAT and FQNNGV. CDR3 coding DNA: TGTGCCAGCAGCCGCGGACAGGGGTTCTATAATTCACCCCTCCACTTT. It codes for CASSRGQGFYNSPLHF.

J is TRBJ1-2 and V is TRBV28; D might be TRBD1 (5 bases). CDR3 size: 13 residues. Germline V gene sequence: CDR1 MDHEN, CDR2 SYDVKM. The V gene lost 8 bases and the J gene lost 4 bases, with 14 bases spanning the gap. CDR3 sequence (DNA): TGTGCCAGCTCCACGGGGGTAGGCTATGGCTACACCTTC. Protein: CASSTGVGYGYTF.

The V gene is TRBV7-9, the J gene TRBJ2-7; no clear D. Germline loops: CDR1 SEHNR, CDR2 FQNEAQ (reference sequence). This CDR3 spans 13 amino acids. V lost 5 bases, J lost 4 bases, and 12 bases lay in between. CDR3 residues: CASSPGLSYEQYF. The CDR3 coding sequence is TGTGCCAGCAGCCCGGGCCTATCGTACGAGCAGTACTTC. The variable domain in full, completed from reference TRBV7-9 and TRBJ2-7, reads DTGVSQNPRHKITKRGQNVTFRCDPISEHNRLYWYRQTLGQGPEFLTYFQNEAQLEKSRLLSDRFSAERPKGSFSTLEIQRTEQGDSAMYLCASSPGLSYEQYFGPGTRLTVT.

The chain links TRBV7-9 to TRBJ2-1; D possibly corresponds to TRBD2 (5 bases). Trimming took 8 bases from V and 4 from J, leaving 15 bases between them. Germline V gene lookup returns CDR1 SEHNR and CDR2 FQNEAQ (reference sequence). The CDR3 covers 14 residues. DNA for the CDR3: TGTGCCAGCGGGTCCTGGACTTATTACAATGAGCAGTTCTTC. It codes for CASGSWTYYNEQFF. Filled out from reference TRBV7-9 and TRBJ2-1, the complete variable domain reads DTGVSQNPRHKITKRGQNVTFRCDPISEHNRLYWYRQTLGQGPEFLTYFQNEAQLEKSRLLSDRFSAERPKGSFSTLEIQRTEQGDSAMYLCASGSWTYYNEQFFGPGTRLTVL.

This chain joins TRBV6-4 and TRBJ2-3; a possible D gene is TRBD2 (7 bases). CDR3 length equals 14 residues. The V gene lost 3 bases and the J gene lost 4 bases, with 11 bases spanning the gap. Looked up from germline, CDR1 is MRHNA and CDR2 is SNTAGT. CDR3 residues: CASSEGGPADTQYF. Here the CDR3 DNA reads TGTGCCAGCAGTGAGGGGGGGCCCGCAGATACGCAGTATTTT.

In this sample, this clone turned up once. The CDR3 is CASSLAGLAGAREQYF. Written as DNA, the CDR3 is TGCGCCAGCAGCTTGGCCGGACTAGCGGGGGCCCGCGAGCAGTACTTC. J is TRBJ2-7 and V is TRBV5-1; TRBD2 matches at 13 bases. The CDR3 extends over 16 amino acids. Looked up from germline, CDR1 is SGHRS and CDR2 is YFSETQ. The V segment lost 0 bases and the J segment 6 bases; nucleotides outside the gene matches: 6.

In its sample, this clone was seen once. One end of the junction is discordant with germline, which a read error may explain. The V gene is TRBV13, the J gene TRBJ2-3; TRBD1 aligns across 11 bases. Per the germline V gene, CDR1 is PRHDT and CDR2 is FYEKMQ (reference sequence). The CDR3 spans 15 residues. In DNA, the CDR3 is TGTGCCAGCAGCCTAGGACAGGGGGCAGGAGATACGCAGTATTTT. Translating gives CASSLGQGAGDTQYF.

The chain has TRBV6-1 and TRBJ2-2; tentatively, D is TRBD2 (6 bases). Germline loops: CDR1 MNHNS, CDR2 SASEGT. The CDR3 is made up of 14 amino acids. V lost 8 bases and J lost 4, with 14 bases in between. This chain's CDR3 is CASGGTRSTGELFF. For the CDR3, the DNA is TGTGCCAGCGGGGGGACCCGGAGCACCGGGGAGCTGTTTTTT.

This chain's CDR3 is CASSLRGFQPQHF. The CDR3 DNA is TGTGCCAGCAGCTTGAGGGGTTTCCAGCCCCAGCATTTT. V usage is TRBV5-6 and J usage is TRBJ1-5, with D possibly being TRBD1 (5 bases). This CDR3 is built from 13 residues. V lost 1 base and J lost 7, with 9 bases in between. Looked up from germline, CDR1 is SGHDT and CDR2 is YYEEEE.

This chain uses TRBV4-1 with TRBJ2-4; TRBD2 matches 7 bases. The J segment lost 0 bases and the V segment lost 1 base, leaving 3 bases of the junction unmatched. CDR1 is MGHRA, CDR2 YSYEKL, per germline. This CDR3 contains 16 residues. The CDR3 loop reads CASSQGLAEAKNIQYF. The CDR3 region has the DNA TGCGCCAGCAGCCAAGGACTAGCCGAAGCCAAAAACATTCAGTACTTC.

The CDR3 loop is CASSSDRSSPLHF. As DNA, the CDR3 is TGCGCCAGCAGCTCGGACAGATCGTCACCCCTCCACTTT. The chain is built from TRBV5-1 and TRBJ1-6; TRBD1 is a possible D gene (6 bases). Germline CDR1 is SGHRS and CDR2 is YFSETQ. The CDR3 is made up of 13 amino acids. Trimming took 3 bases from V and 10 from J, leaving 11 bases between them.

The V gene is TRBV9, the J gene TRBJ1-1; possible D gene TRBD1, 5 bases. Trimming removed 2 bases at V and 2 bases at J, with 10 bases between. This CDR3 spans 14 amino acids. Germline-derived CDR1 and CDR2 are SGDLS and YYNGEE. The CDR3 spells CASSVMGLNTEAFF. The DNA of the CDR3 is TGTGCCAGCAGCGTCATGGGACTTAACACTGAAGCTTTCTTT.

The rearrangement links TRBV5-1 to TRBJ2-5; no clear D gene. V lost 4 bases to trimming and J lost 5 bases, with 6 bases between them. CDR3 size: 11 residues. The V gene's germline CDR1 is SGHRS and CDR2 YFSETQ. This chain's CDR3 is CASSPGETQYF. CDR3 coding DNA: TGCGCCAGCAGCCCTGGGGAGACCCAGTACTTC.